The rows below give T cell receptor beta chains drawn from one sample of a study of beta chain features in type 1 diabetes. Assay: immunoSEQ multiplex PCR; the TCRdb copy retains only in-frame clones and omits some. The sample lists around 500,000 clones, roughly an eighth occurring once. Sequenced input: naive CD4+ T cells from blood. Receptors originate from a woman aged 18 to 35 in good health. The CDR3 runs from the conserved cysteine through the conserved F or W.

j_gene	v_gene	CDR3aa
TRBJ2-4	TRBV4-1	CASSQEGAGENIQYF
TRBJ1-3	TRBV30	CAWSAPTKSPGNTIYF
TRBJ1-1	TRBV15	CATSNDMPYGAFF
TRBJ2-3	TRBV19	CASGMLNRGDTQYF
TRBJ1-5	TRBV4-2	CASSRAGQGDQPQHF
TRBJ2-1	TRBV18	CASSPGSGTYNEQFF
TRBJ2-1	TRBV9	CASSVSGFGEQFF
TRBJ1-1	TRBV18	CASSPKGVANTEAFF
TRBJ2-3	TRBV5-1	CASSLEGDTQYF
TRBJ2-5	TRBV28	CASQNGRATQETQYF
TRBJ1-4	TRBV29-1	CSVTGGYTNEKLFF
TRBJ1-1	TRBV6-6	CASSEGWNTEAFF
TRBJ2-1	TRBV18	CASSPGADNEQFF
TRBJ2-1	TRBV2	CASSPGLAANNEQFF
TRBJ2-7	TRBV5-1	CASSGELGTGTTYEQYF
TRBJ2-2	TRBV6-5	CASSYPRGMNTGELFF
TRBJ1-3	TRBV25-1	CASSELGSGNTIYF
TRBJ1-1	TRBV5-1	CASSFQGRNTEAFF
-	TRBV13	CASSRQANSYEQYF
TRBJ2-2	TRBV7-2	CASSSDSLPTGELFF
TRBJ2-3	TRBV7-9	CASNPRGLGTDTQYF
TRBJ1-4	TRBV4-1	CASSQDWEKLFF
TRBJ2-2	TRBV29-1	CSVPSSTSGSTGELFF
TRBJ2-1	TRBV25-1	CASKKSMYNEQFF